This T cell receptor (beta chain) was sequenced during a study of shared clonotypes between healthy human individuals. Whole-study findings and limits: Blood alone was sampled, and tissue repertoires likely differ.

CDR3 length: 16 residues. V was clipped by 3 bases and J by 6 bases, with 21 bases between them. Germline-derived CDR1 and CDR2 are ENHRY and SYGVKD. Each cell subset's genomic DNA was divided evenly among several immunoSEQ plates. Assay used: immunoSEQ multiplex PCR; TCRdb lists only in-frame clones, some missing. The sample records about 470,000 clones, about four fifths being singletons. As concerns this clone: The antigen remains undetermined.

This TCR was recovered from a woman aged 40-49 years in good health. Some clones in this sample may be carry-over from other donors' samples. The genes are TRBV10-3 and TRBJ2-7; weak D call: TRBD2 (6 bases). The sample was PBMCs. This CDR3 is CAISDKGGSALSEQYF. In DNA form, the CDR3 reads TGTGCCATCAGTGATAAAGGAGGGTCAGCACTCTCCGAGCAGTACTTC.